These T cell receptor beta chains were read from a single sample in a study of blood T cell repertoires in COVID-19. Sequencing was performed with immunoSEQ multiplex PCR; in TCRdb, only in-frame clones are kept and a portion is missing. This sample yields about 280,000 clones, of which about nine tenths are seen a single time; 10% to 12% belongs to the top ten. Sequencing was performed on peripheral blood. The origin of the receptors is a woman in her thirties with COVID-19, enrolled during active disease. Each CDR3 is given with its conserved first and last residue. A D gene is named only where the DNA matches it firmly. Rows give clone size only sometimes, using once, few, many, or a class for an expanded clone.

TRBJ2-7 | TRBD2 | NA | TRBV10-3 | 14 | CAISRLAGGYEQYF | TGTGCCATCAGTCGACTAGCGGGAGGGTACGAGCAGTACTTC
TRBJ1-1 | NA | NA | TRBV18 | 15 | CASSPQGGAGTEAFF | TGTGCCAGCTCACCACAAGGAGGGGCAGGGACTGAAGCTTTCTTT
TRBJ2-3 | NA | NA | TRBV27 | 13 | CASTSANTDTQYF | TGTGCCAGCACTAGCGCCAACACAGATACGCAGTATTTT
TRBJ2-1 | TRBD2 | once | TRBV14 | 14 | CASSQSGLANEQFF | TGTGCCAGCAGCCAATCGGGACTAGCAAATGAGCAGTTCTTC
TRBJ2-1 | TRBD2 | NA | TRBV6-2/TRBV6-3 | 16 | CASSSRTSGRINEQFF | TGTGCCAGCAGTTCGAGGACTAGCGGGAGGATCAATGAGCAGTTCTTC
TRBJ1-1 | TRBD1 | NA | TRBV27 | 18 | CASSPGQRPLTQRLSAFF | TGTGCCAGCAGCCCGGGACAGCGGCCTCTCACCCAGCGGTTGAGCGCTTTCTTT
TRBJ2-2 | NA | NA | TRBV5-1 | 18 | CASSSRSGFQINTGELFF | TGCGCCAGCAGCTCCCGATCCGGGTTCCAGATAAACACCGGGGAGCTGTTTTTT
TRBJ1-1 | TRBD1 | NA | TRBV28 | 15 | CASSLFTTGSTEAFF | TGTGCCAGCAGTTTATTTACGACAGGGAGCACTGAAGCTTTCTTT
TRBJ2-5 | TRBD1 | once | TRBV5-1 | 14 | CASRQQGIGETQYF | TGCGCCAGCAGGCAACAGGGGATTGGTGAGACCCAGTACTTC
TRBJ2-1 | TRBD2 | NA | TRBV24-1 | 16 | CATSGLAASSYNEQFF | TGTGCCACCAGTGGTCTAGCGGCCAGCTCCTACAATGAGCAGTTCTTC
TRBJ2-3 | TRBD1 | NA | TRBV19 | 16 | CASSISPGQGADTQYF | TGTGCCAGTAGTATATCCCCGGGACAGGGGGCAGATACGCAGTATTTT
TRBJ2-5 | NA | NA | TRBV28 | 12 | CASSSIRETQYF | TGTGCCAGCAGTTCTATCCGAGAGACCCAGTACTTC
TRBJ2-1 | TRBD2 | NA | TRBV14 | 16 | CASSQAGLAGYNEQFF | TGTGCCAGCAGCCAAGCCGGACTAGCGGGGTACAATGAGCAGTTCTTC
TRBJ2-5 | NA | NA | TRBV23-1 | 15 | CASSHPDRAQETQYF | TGCGCCAGCAGTCATCCCGACAGAGCCCAAGAGACCCAGTACTTC
TRBJ1-1 | TRBD1 | NA | TRBV28 | 16 | CASSLLPGQGPTEAFF | TGTGCCAGCAGCCTACTCCCCGGACAGGGGCCGACTGAAGCTTTCTTT
TRBJ1-6 | NA | NA | TRBV30 | 15 | CAWTHRVSDNSPLHF | TGTGCCTGGACGCATCGGGTCTCCGATAATTCACCCCTCCACTTT
TRBJ2-1 | TRBD2 | NA | TRBV2 | 14 | CASVELRGVNEQFF | TGTGCCAGCGTCGAACTTCGGGGGGTTAATGAGCAGTTCTTC
TRBJ2-6 | TRBD1 | NA | TRBV4-2 | 17 | CASSPRDRGPGANVLTF | TGTGCCAGCAGCCCCCGGGACAGGGGGCCTGGGGCCAACGTCCTGACTTTC
TRBJ2-3 | TRBD2 | NA | TRBV5-1 | 16 | CASSLAGPSGRDTQYF | TGCGCCAGCAGCTTGGCCGGGCCTAGCGGGAGGGATACGCAGTATTTT
TRBJ1-1 | TRBD1 | NA | TRBV5-1 | 14 | CASSLAGGGTEAFF | TGCGCCAGCAGCTTGGCAGGGGGCGGAACTGAAGCTTTCTTT
TRBJ2-7 | TRBD2 | NA | TRBV7-3 | 15 | CASSLSAGGPGEQYF | TGTGCCAGCAGCTTAAGCGCGGGAGGGCCAGGCGAGCAGTACTTC
TRBJ2-2 | TRBD1 | NA | TRBV23-1 | 15 | CASSHLNRGTGELFF | TGCGCCAGCAGTCACCTAAACAGGGGGACCGGGGAGCTGTTTTTT
TRBJ1-2 | TRBD1 | once | TRBV6-5 | 15 | CASRISGGANYGYTF | TGTGCCAGCAGAATCTCAGGGGGCGCGAACTATGGCTACACCTTC
TRBJ1-5 | NA | NA | TRBV4-2 | 14 | CASSQVPGNQPQHF | TGTGCCAGCAGCCAAGTCCCTGGCAATCAGCCCCAGCATTTT
TRBJ1-5 | NA | NA | TRBV6-6 | 15 | CASSYEGNSNQPQHF | TGTGCCAGCAGTTACGAGGGTAATAGCAATCAGCCCCAGCATTTT
TRBJ1-3 | TRBD1 | NA | TRBV10-3 | 14 | CAISGTGGGNTIYF | TGTGCCATCAGCGGGACAGGGGGCGGAAACACCATATATTTT
TRBJ2-5 | TRBD2 | NA | TRBV7-9 | 13 | CASSFLGGETQYF | TGTGCCAGCAGCTTCCTGGGAGGGGAGACCCAGTACTTC
TRBJ2-1 | TRBD2 | few | TRBV11-2 | 15 | CASSLTSGRGDEQFF | TGTGCCAGCAGCTTAACTAGCGGGAGGGGCGATGAGCAGTTCTTC
TRBJ1-1 | TRBD1 | once | TRBV30 | 13 | CAWSLTGPFEAFF | TGTGCCTGGAGTTTGACAGGGCCTTTCGAAGCTTTCTTT
TRBJ2-1 | NA | few | TRBV2 | 14 | CASTKEGGLREQFF | TGTGCCAGCACTAAGGAAGGAGGACTACGTGAGCAGTTCTTC
TRBJ1-2 | NA | few | TRBV27 | 13 | CASSLSTGEGYTF | TGTGCCAGCAGTTTATCGACAGGCGAAGGCTACACCTTC
TRBJ2-1 | NA | NA | TRBV18 | 17 | CASSPIMDSSTNNEQFF | TGTGCCAGCTCACCGATTATGGACAGTTCCACCAACAATGAGCAGTTCTTC
TRBJ1-1 | TRBD1 | NA | TRBV6-1 | 15 | CASSSIRDRVNEAFF | TGTGCCAGCAGTTCAATCCGGGACAGGGTAAATGAAGCTTTCTTT
TRBJ2-4 | TRBD2 | NA | TRBV7-2 | 16 | CASSSRLALAKNIQYF | TGTGCCAGCAGCTCCCGACTAGCCCTAGCCAAAAACATTCAGTACTTC
TRBJ2-1 | TRBD2 | NA | TRBV6-1 | 15 | CASSESLAEYNEQFF | TGTGCCAGCAGTGAATCCCTAGCGGAATACAATGAGCAGTTCTTC
TRBJ1-2 | TRBD1 | NA | TRBV27 | 19 | CASSLRSGTGGAYFYGYTF | TGTGCCAGCAGTTTAAGGTCCGGGACAGGGGGCGCTTACTTCTATGGCTACACCTTC
TRBJ1-1 | NA | NA | TRBV28 | 16 | CASSLWGRPANTEAFF | TGTGCCAGCAGTTTATGGGGGAGGCCCGCGAACACTGAAGCTTTCTTT
TRBJ1-3 | NA | NA | TRBV7-9 | 18 | CASSLLQGRVAGGNTIYF | TGTGCCAGCAGCTTATTACAGGGAAGGGTAGCAGGAGGAAACACCATATATTTT
TRBJ2-1 | TRBD2 | NA | TRBV6-5 | 15 | CATGRAGGASNEQFF | TGTGCCACAGGACGGGCGGGAGGGGCGAGCAATGAGCAGTTCTTC
TRBJ2-3 | NA | NA | TRBV6-5 | 12 | CASRSNGLVEYF | TGTGCCAGCAGATCAAACGGACTGGTAGAGTATTTT
TRBJ2-2 | NA | NA | TRBV3-1/TRBV3-2 | 14 | CASSQEGTTGELFF | TGTGCCAGCAGCCAGGAGGGTACTACCGGGGAGCTGTTTTTT
TRBJ1-2 | TRBD1 | NA | TRBV7-6 | 17 | CASSWRPGTGDANGYTF | TGTGCCAGCAGCTGGAGACCGGGGACAGGGGACGCGAATGGCTACACCTTC
TRBJ1-1 | NA | NA | TRBV18 | 13 | CASSPFEVTEAFF | TGTGCCAGCTCACCATTTGAGGTTACTGAAGCTTTCTTT
TRBJ2-1 | NA | once | TRBV6-6 | 15 | CASRADKYTYNEQFF | TGTGCCAGCAGGGCTGACAAGTATACCTACAATGAGCAGTTCTTC
TRBJ2-3 | NA | NA | TRBV12-5 | 13 | CASGLEGIGRQDF | TGTGCTAGTGGTTTGGAAGGTATTGGGAGGCAGGATTTT